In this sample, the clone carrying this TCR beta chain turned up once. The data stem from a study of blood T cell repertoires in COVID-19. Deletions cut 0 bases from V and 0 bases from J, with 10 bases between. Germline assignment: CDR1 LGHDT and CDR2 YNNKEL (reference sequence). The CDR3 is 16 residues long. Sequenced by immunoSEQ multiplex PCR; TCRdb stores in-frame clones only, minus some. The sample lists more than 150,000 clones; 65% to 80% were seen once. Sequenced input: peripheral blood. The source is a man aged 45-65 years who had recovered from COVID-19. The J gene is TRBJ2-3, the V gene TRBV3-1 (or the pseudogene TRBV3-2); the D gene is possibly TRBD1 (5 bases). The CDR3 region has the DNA TGTGCCAGCAGCCAAGATCTCAGGGAAAGCACAGATACGCAGTATTTT. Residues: CASSQDLRESTDTQYF.